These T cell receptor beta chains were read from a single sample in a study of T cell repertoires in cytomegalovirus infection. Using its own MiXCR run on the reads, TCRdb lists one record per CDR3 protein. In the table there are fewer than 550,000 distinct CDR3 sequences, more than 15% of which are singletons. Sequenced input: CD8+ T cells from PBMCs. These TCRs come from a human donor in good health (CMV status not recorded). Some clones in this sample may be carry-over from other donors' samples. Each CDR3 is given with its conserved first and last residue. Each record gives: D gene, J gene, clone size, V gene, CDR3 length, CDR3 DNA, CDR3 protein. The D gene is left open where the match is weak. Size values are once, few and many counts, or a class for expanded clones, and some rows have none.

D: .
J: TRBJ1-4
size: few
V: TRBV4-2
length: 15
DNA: TGTGCCAGCAGCCAAGATTTGGGGGGGGATGAAAAACTGTTTTTT
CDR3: CASSQDLGGDEKLFF

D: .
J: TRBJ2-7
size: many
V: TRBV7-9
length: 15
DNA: TGTGCCAGCGCCCTCGGGACGGAGAACTCCTACGAGCAGTACTTC
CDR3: CASALGTENSYEQYF

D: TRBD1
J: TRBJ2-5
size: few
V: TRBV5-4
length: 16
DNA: TGTGCCAGCAGCTTGGCTCGTGACAGGGGGGGAGAGACCCAGTACTTC
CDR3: CASSLARDRGGETQYF

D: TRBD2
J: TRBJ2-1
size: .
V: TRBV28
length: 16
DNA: TGTGCCAGCAGGCTATTCCAGCGGGAGAGAGACAATGAGCAGTTCTTC
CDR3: CASRLFQRERDNEQFF

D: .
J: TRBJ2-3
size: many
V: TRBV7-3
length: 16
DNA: TGTGCCAGCAGCTTAAATCGACGGGGGAGCACAGATACGCAGTATTTT
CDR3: CASSLNRRGSTDTQYF

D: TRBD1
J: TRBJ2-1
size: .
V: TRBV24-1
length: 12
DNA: TGTGCCACGCACGGACAGGACAATGAGCAGTTCTTC
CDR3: CATHGQDNEQFF

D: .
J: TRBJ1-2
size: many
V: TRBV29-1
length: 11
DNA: TGCAGCGTTCGGGGAGCCTATGGCTACACCTTC
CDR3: CSVRGAYGYTF

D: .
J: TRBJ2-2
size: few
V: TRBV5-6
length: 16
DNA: TGTGCCAGCAGCCCGACCGGGTCCCCTAGTGTGGGGGAGCTGTTTTTT
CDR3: CASSPTGSPSVGELFF

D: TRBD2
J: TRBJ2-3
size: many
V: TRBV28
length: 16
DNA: TGTGCCAGCAGTCCTAGACTAGCGGGACTTGGAGATACGCAGTATTTT
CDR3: CASSPRLAGLGDTQYF

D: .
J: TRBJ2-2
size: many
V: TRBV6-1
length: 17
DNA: TGTGCCAGCAGTGAAGTCGTTTGGCGGGAGAACACCGGGGAGCTGTTTTTT
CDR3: CASSEVVWRENTGELFF

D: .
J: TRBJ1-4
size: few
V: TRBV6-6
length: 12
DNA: TGTGCCAGCAGTTACTCGTGGGGGGAACTGTTTTTT
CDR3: CASSYSWGELFF

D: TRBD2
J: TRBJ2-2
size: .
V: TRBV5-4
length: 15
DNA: TGTGCCAGCAGCCCCCCCCGGGAGGGCACCGGGGAGCTGTTTTTT
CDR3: CASSPPREGTGELFF

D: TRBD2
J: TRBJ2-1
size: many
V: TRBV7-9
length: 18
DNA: TGTGCCAGCATTCCTAGCACACCTAGCGGGGAGACCTACAATGAGCAGTTCTTC
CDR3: CASIPSTPSGETYNEQFF

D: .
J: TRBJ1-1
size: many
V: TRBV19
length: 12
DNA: TGTGCCAGTAGTCCCAAAGGCACTGAAGCTTTCTTT
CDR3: CASSPKGTEAFF

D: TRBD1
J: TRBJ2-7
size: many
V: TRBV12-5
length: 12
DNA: TGTGCTAGTGGTTTAGACAGGGACGAGCAGTACTTC
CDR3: CASGLDRDEQYF

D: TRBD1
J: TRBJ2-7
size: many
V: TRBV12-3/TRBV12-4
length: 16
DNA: TGTGCCAGCAGCTGGTCTAGGACAGGGAAGATCCACGAGCAGTACTTC
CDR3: CASSWSRTGKIHEQYF

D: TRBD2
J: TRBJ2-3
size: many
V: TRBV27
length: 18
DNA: TGTGCCAGCAGTTCCGGACTAGCGGGACCCGTCGGCACAGATACGCAGTATTTT
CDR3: CASSSGLAGPVGTDTQYF